This T cell receptor beta chain was retrieved from a study of T cell repertoires in cytomegalovirus infection. Study details: CMV infection and matching HLA type were both indicated by public TCR beta signatures. Overall study results and limits: Within the response measured ex vivo, HLA-C-restricted CMV-specific TCR beta clonotypes were dominant. There were carriers of CMV plus the relevant HLA, and cumulative public TCR beta family frequency identified them.

Each CDR3 protein gets one entry after TCRdb re-called the reads with MiXCR. The sample yields nearly 550,000 distinct CDR3 sequences, 15% to 20% seen once. This clonotype was found many times. Its antigen remains unidentified. CDR3 length: 14 residues. V lost 7 bases and J 8 bases, leaving 15 bases between the germline ends. Germline loops: CDR1 LNHDA, CDR2 SQIVND (reference sequence). Sequences were obtained from CD8+ T cells from PBMCs. The origin of this receptor is a human donor in good health (CMV status not recorded). Some clones in this sample may be carry-over from other donors' samples. The rearrangement links TRBV19 to TRBJ1-6; D gene ambiguous. The CDR3 DNA reads as TGTGCCAGTAAAAACAGCGCGGCCTATTCACCCCTCCACTTT. Translated: CASKNSAAYSPLHF.